A single sample is the source of the 17 T cell receptor beta chains below, sequenced in a study of Ad26.COV2.S vaccination and SARS-CoV-2 variants. Repertoires were generated with immunoSEQ multiplex PCR, while TCRdb's copy carries only in-frame clones and drops some. The sample has some 350,000 clones, about 91% seen once. The specimen comprised peripheral blood, sampled after recovery from COVID-19. Receptors originate from a human donor who had recovered from COVID-19.

This clone occurred once. The chain employs TRBV4-1 and TRBJ1-3; TRBD1 might be the D (5 bases). Per the germline V gene, CDR1 is MGHRA and CDR2 is YSYEKL. The V end was cut by 3 bases, the J end by 3 bases, with 15 bases between. This CDR3 region has 16 residues. The CDR3 coding sequence is TGCGCCAGCAGCCAGGGGCGGAGAGCTGTTGGAAACACCATATATTTT. Translation: CASSQGRRAVGNTIYF.

The rearrangement links TRBV29-1 to TRBJ1-2, with 9 bases aligning to TRBD1. Trimming removed 6 bases from V and 4 bases from J; junction bases left unmatched: 6. Germline lookup yields CDR1 SQVTM and CDR2 ANQGSEA. The CDR3 sequence is 13 residues long. As DNA, the CDR3 is TGCAGCGTGGACAGGGGAGAGTCCTATGGCTACACCTTC. Its translation is CSVDRGESYGYTF. Full variable domain (rest looked up from reference TRBV29-1 and TRBJ1-2): SAVISQKPSRDICQRGTSLTIQCQVDSQVTMMFWYRQQPGQSLTLIATANQGSEATYESGFVIDKFPISRPNLTFSTLTVSNMSPEDSSIYLCSVDRGESYGYTFGSGTRLTVV.

This chain connects TRBV2 to TRBJ2-7, with 9 bases aligning to TRBD1. CDR1 is SNHLY and CDR2 is FYNNEI in the germline V gene. Trimming at V came to 3 bases and at J to 3 bases, leaving 6 bases not matched to a gene. The CDR3 runs to 15 residues. The CDR3 DNA reads TGTGCCAGCAGTGATGTCGGGACAGGGTTCTACGAGCAGTACTTC. Translated: CASSDVGTGFYEQYF.

This rearrangement joins TRBV6-1 to TRBJ2-5; no clear D gene. Germline CDR1 reads MNHNS; CDR2 reads SASEGT. The CDR3 has 15 amino acids. The V and J ends lost 1 base and 1 base respectively, with 10 bases between them. The CDR3 DNA reads as TGTGCCAGCAGTGAAGTTCGGCTGCCCCAAGAGACCCAGTACTTC. Protein sequence: CASSEVRLPQETQYF.

The chain combines TRBV27 with TRBJ1-2; maybe TRBD1 (6 bases). The V gene lost 6 bases and the J gene lost 3 bases, with 8 bases spanning the gap. The CDR3 is 12 amino acids. CDR1 is MNHEY, CDR2 SMNVEV, per germline (reference sequence). The CDR3 spells CASRAGDYGYTF. CDR3 DNA sequence: TGTGCCAGCAGGGCAGGGGACTATGGCTACACCTTC.

Note on this clone: Distinct nucleotide sequences in the sample also encode this CDR3. V gene TRBV7-9 combines with J gene TRBJ2-2; D gene ambiguous. Trimming cost V 0 bases and J 7 bases, with 3 bases left between them. The CDR3 totals 12 residues. Per the germline V gene, CDR1 is SEHNR and CDR2 is FQNEAQ (reference sequence). The DNA for the CDR3 is TGTGCCAGCAGCTTAGCCGGCGGGGAGCTGTTTTTT. Its protein product is CASSLAGGELFF. The variable domain in full, with the rest retrieved from reference TRBV7-9 and TRBJ2-2, is DTGVSQNPRHKITKRGQNVTFRCDPISEHNRLYWYRQTLGQGPEFLTYFQNEAQLEKSRLLSDRFSAERPKGSFSTLEIQRTEQGDSAMYLCASSLAGGELFFGEGSRLTVL.

This sequence joins TRBV5-1 and TRBJ2-7; the D is unclear. V was clipped by 0 bases and J by 0 bases, with 10 bases between them. Germline V CDR1 and CDR2: SGHRS, YFSETQ. This CDR3 is built from 15 residues. The CDR3 sequence: CASSLVWDSSYEQYF. The CDR3 bases are TGCGCCAGCAGCTTGGTCTGGGATAGCTCCTACGAGCAGTACTTC.

The chain carries TRBV6-4 and TRBJ2-1; perhaps TRBD1 as D (6 bases). This CDR3 is built from 17 residues. The V end lost 2 bases, the J end lost 0 bases, and 14 bases lay between the germline ends. Germline lookup yields CDR1 MRHNA and CDR2 SNTAGT. This chain's CDR3 is CASSDNGQTFSYNEQFF. CDR3 DNA: TGTGCCAGCAGTGACAACGGACAGACCTTCTCCTACAATGAGCAGTTCTTC.

J is TRBJ2-3 and V is TRBV4-1; D unresolved. CDR1 is MGHRA and CDR2 is YSYEKL in the germline V gene. This CDR3 is built from 14 residues. With 0 bases removed from V and 1 base from J, the gap between germline ends came to 5 bases. As DNA, the CDR3 is TGCGCCAGCAGCCAAGATCCGCGCACAGATACGCAGTATTTT. Amino acids: CASSQDPRTDTQYF.

The rearrangement uses TRBV7-6 and TRBJ2-7; 9 nucleotides match TRBD2. V was pared by 1 base and J by 2 bases, with 9 bases of the junction left unmatched. The CDR3 is 17 residues long. Looked up from germline, CDR1 is SGHVS and CDR2 is FNYEAQ. In DNA form, the CDR3 reads TGTGCCAGCAGCTTAGGTTTCGCGGGGGGGAGCACCTACGAGCAGTACTTC. It codes for CASSLGFAGGSTYEQYF.

The CDR3 DNA is TGTGCCACCAGCACCATACAGGGGTCGGCTTTCTTT. Protein sequence: CATSTIQGSAFF. The rearrangement joins TRBV15 to TRBJ1-1, with 7 bases matching TRBD1. Germline V gene lookup returns CDR1 LNHNV and CDR2 YYDKDF (reference sequence). The CDR3 sequence is 12 residues long. Trimming at V came to 4 bases and at J to 11 bases, leaving 7 bases not matched to a gene.

This clone was detected a few times. The chain combines TRBV11-2 with TRBJ1-3; D not resolved. This CDR3 is 17 amino acids long. The V and J ends lost 4 bases and 0 bases respectively, with 16 bases between them. Germline V CDR1 and CDR2: SGHAT, FQNNGV. CDR3 region: CASSSIDKGSSGNTIYF. The CDR3 region has the DNA TGTGCCAGCAGCTCCATTGACAAAGGGAGCTCTGGAAACACCATATATTTT.

V is TRBV2 and J is TRBJ1-5; no clear D. V was shortened by 6 bases and J by 0 bases, with 18 bases between the two germline ends. CDR1 and CDR2 (germline): SNHLY, FYNNEI. The CDR3 is made up of 17 amino acids. This CDR3 reads CASRERSWVNSNQPQHF. CDR3 DNA sequence: TGTGCCAGCAGGGAGCGTAGTTGGGTTAATAGCAATCAGCCCCAGCATTTT.

The chain combines TRBV10-3 with TRBJ2-1; 7 nucleotides align to TRBD1. The CDR3 totals 15 residues. V shed 5 bases and J 2 bases; nucleotides not matched to a gene: 6. Germline V gene data show CDR1 as ENHRY and CDR2 as SYGVKD. In DNA form, the CDR3 reads TGTGCCATCAGTTTTACAGGGGCCACCTACAATGAGCAGTTCTTC. It codes for CAISFTGATYNEQFF.

The V and J genes are TRBV3-1 (or the pseudogene TRBV3-2) and TRBJ2-3; 8 bases are shared with TRBD2. The CDR3 runs to 17 residues. The V segment lost 7 bases and the J segment 4 bases; nucleotides outside the gene matches: 16. Germline CDR1 and CDR2: LGHDT and YNNKEL (reference sequence). The CDR3 nucleotides are TGTGCCAGCACTTGGGGCGGGGGGTTAGGTGGAGCAGATACGCAGTATTTT. Translated, it gives CASTWGGGLGGADTQYF.

The chain recombines TRBV5-5 with TRBJ1-2, with 9 bases matching TRBD1. CDR3 length: 15 residues. Germline-derived CDR1 and CDR2 are SGHKS and YYEKEE (reference sequence). Trimming took 4 bases from V and 3 from J; bases not matched to a gene: 7. The CDR3 sequence: CASSEDRGEYYGYTF. The CDR3, as DNA: TGTGCCAGCAGCGAGGACAGGGGAGAATACTATGGCTACACCTTC.

CDR3 coding DNA: TGTGCCAGCAGCCCCACTAGCGGGGGGGCCCAAGAGACCCAGTACTTC. Amino acids: CASSPTSGGAQETQYF. The chain uses TRBV7-9 and TRBJ2-5; 13 nucleotides match TRBD2. CDR3 length: 16 amino acids. Per germline, CDR1 SEHNR and CDR2 FQNEAQ (reference sequence). The V gene end was trimmed by 5 bases and the J gene end by 1 base; junction bases not matched to a gene: 4.